The clone carrying this TCR beta chain was recorded at least ten times. Antigen: not known. As the method for making TCR beta libraries, quantitative 5'-RACE with molecular barcodes was used. Using its own MiXCR run on the 5' RACE reads, TCRdb lists one record per CDR3 protein. The table includes around 99,000 distinct CDR3 sequences, 8.5% to 9% detected once. The CDR3 contains 16 residues. Trimming took 0 bases from V and 4 from J; bases not matched to a gene: 5. Looked up from germline, CDR1 is SGDLS and CDR2 is YYNGEE. These data originate in a study of CD8 T cells in ankylosing spondylitis. Study-level findings and limits: Reportedly, significant enrichment of disease-linked clones occurred in matched ankylosing spondylitis synovial fluid. Disease-linked clones were CD8+ and relatively rare in peripheral blood. It appeared that ankylosing spondylitis blood was characterized by a TCR beta motif of fewer than ten highly homologous variants.

This clonotype originated in a male donor with ankylosing spondylitis or in good health (not recorded which). The chain links TRBV9 to TRBJ2-3; 10 bases align to TRBD2. Sequenced: blood, either unsorted or a sorted T cell fraction (not recorded which). CDR3 sequence (DNA): TGTGCCAGCAGCGTAGAAGTTAGCGGGGGGCCAGATACGCAGTATTTT. It translates to CASSVEVSGGPDTQYF.